This T cell receptor (beta chain) originates from a study of blood T cells in healthy people across ages. A sample-barcoded 5' primer and a J-beta primer mix were used in a second PCR of roughly 7 to 12 cycles. TCRdb ran MiXCR on the 5' RACE reads and lists one entry per CDR3 protein. Here the sample spans approximately 1,700,000 distinct CDR3 sequences, roughly two fifths being singletons. The extraction recovered at least 5.5 micrograms of total RNA per sample. The sequencing sample was made of blood. The source of this sequence is a human donor in good health.

The CDR3 sequence: CASSLLAGGEAFF. Here the CDR3 DNA reads TGTGCCAGCAGCTTATTGGCCGGGGGTGAAGCTTTCTTT. The chain carries TRBV7-9 and TRBJ1-1; tentatively, D is TRBD1 (5 bases). V was pared by 2 bases and J by 7 bases, with 11 bases between. The CDR3 runs 13 residues. CDR1 is SEHNR and CDR2 is FQNEAQ in the germline V gene (reference sequence).